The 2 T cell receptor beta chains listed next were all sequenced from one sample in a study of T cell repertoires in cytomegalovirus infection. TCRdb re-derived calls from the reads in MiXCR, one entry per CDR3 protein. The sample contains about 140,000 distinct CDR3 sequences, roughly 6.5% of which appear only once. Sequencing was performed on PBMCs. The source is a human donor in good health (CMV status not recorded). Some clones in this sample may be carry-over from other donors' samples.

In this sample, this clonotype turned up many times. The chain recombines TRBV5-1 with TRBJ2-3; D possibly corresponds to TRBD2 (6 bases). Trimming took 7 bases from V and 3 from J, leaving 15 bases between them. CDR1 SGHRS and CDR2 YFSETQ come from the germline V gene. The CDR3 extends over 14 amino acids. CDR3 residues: CASYGTPGTDTQYF. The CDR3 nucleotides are TGCGCCAGCTACGGGACTCCGGGGACAGATACGCAGTATTTT.

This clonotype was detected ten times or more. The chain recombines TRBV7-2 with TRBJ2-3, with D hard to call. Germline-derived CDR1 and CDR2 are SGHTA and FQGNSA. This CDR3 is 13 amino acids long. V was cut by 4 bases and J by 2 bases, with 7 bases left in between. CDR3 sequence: CASSYPFTDTQYF. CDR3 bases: TGTGCCAGCAGCTATCCATTCACAGATACGCAGTATTTT.